This entry is about one T cell receptor (beta chain). The method was immunoSEQ multiplex PCR; TCRdb's version includes in-frame clones alone and lacks a portion of them. Among about 73,000 clones listed, over 65% were seen once. The sample belongs to a study of blood T cell repertoires in COVID-19. Study details: From the United States, Italy and Spain came samples of acute and convalescent COVID-19.

The sequence was obtained from a woman aged 60 to 75 with acute or convalescent COVID-19. Sequencing was done on a sample of peripheral blood.

The chain's CDR3 is CASSLAGGPYNEQFF. CDR3 DNA: TGTGCCAGCAGCTTAGCGGGGGGGCCCTACAATGAGCAGTTCTTC. V and J are TRBV11-3 and TRBJ2-1; 8 bases are shared with TRBD2. V shed 1 base and J 2 bases; nucleotides not matched to a gene: 1. Looked up from germline, CDR1 is SGHNT and CDR2 is YENEEA. This CDR3 spans 15 amino acids.